This T cell receptor (beta chain) was captured by sequencing in a study of blood T cell repertoires in COVID-19. Study context: The United States, Italy and Spain provided the acute and convalescent COVID-19 samples. Sources were T cells, B-cell-depleted T cells, or PBMCs; the material itself was cDNA or gDNA.

The V gene's germline CDR1 is SGHRS and CDR2 YFSETQ. The CDR3 is 15 amino acids. V lost 3 bases and J lost 0, with 12 bases in between. In the original processing: Researchers report that nucleated cell counts were estimated from reference gene primer amplification. Assay used: immunoSEQ multiplex PCR; TCRdb lists only in-frame clones, some missing. The D gene and trimming were derived from the DNA, and the V and J assignments and clone size from that table. The table lists more than 200,000 clones, roughly nine tenths of them singletons. The sequencing sample was made of peripheral blood. The V and J genes are TRBV5-1 and TRBJ1-2, with D possibly matching TRBD1 (6 bases). The source is a man aged 35 to 55 with acute or convalescent COVID-19. The CDR3 DNA reads as TGCGCCAGCAGCTCAAGTGGACAGACTAACTATGGCTACACCTTC. Translating it yields CASSSSGQTNYGYTF.